This TCR beta chain appears in the sequencing data of a study of T cells in localized non-small cell lung cancer. The study's findings and limits: Sequencing involved a lone tumor region, leaving heterogeneity possible. Median detection of top 100 tumor clones in adjacent lung was 57 clones.

The CDR3 consists of 13 residues. Germline loops: CDR1 SGDLS, CDR2 YYNGEE. Trimming removed 5 bases at V and 0 bases at J, with 7 bases between. Regarding this clone: Its antigen is not identified.

TCRdb's table, derived via immunoSEQ multiplex PCR, lists solely in-frame clones and lacks some. This sample has about 61,000 clones; approximately 90% occur once, and the top ten carry approximately 22%. The input for sequencing was peripheral blood, taken before any cancer treatment. This TCR was sampled from a man aged 40-75 years with stage I squamous cell lung carcinoma. The chain joins TRBV9 to TRBJ2-3; D not resolved. The DNA for the CDR3 is TGTGCCAGCAGGGCCCTAAGCACAGATACGCAGTATTTT. This codes for CASRALSTDTQYF.